These 28 T cell receptor beta chains were sequenced from one sample in a study of early T cells in non-severe SARS-CoV-2 infection. One entry per CDR3 protein results from TCRdb running MiXCR on the 5' RACE reads. Here the sample spans about 110,000 distinct CDR3 sequences, roughly 12% being singletons. Sequencing input: whole blood. Receptors originate from an adult who was a healthcare worker with PCR-confirmed SARS-CoV-2 infection or an uninfected control (not recorded which).

This clonotype was counted at least ten times. The chain recombines TRBV30 with TRBJ1-1; the D is unclear. CDR1 and CDR2 from the germline V gene are GTSNPN and SVGIG (reference sequence). The length of the CDR3 is 13 residues. Trimming took 1 base from V and 0 from J, leaving 6 bases between them. CDR3 DNA sequence: TGTGCCTGGAGTGGTAGGGTGAACACTGAAGCTTTCTTT. Its protein product is CAWSGRVNTEAFF.

This clonotype was detected ten times or more. J is TRBJ2-7 and V is TRBV4-2, with D possibly being TRBD2 (6 bases). Trimming left V 0 bases short and J 2 bases short, with 14 bases between. The CDR3 extends over 16 amino acids. Germline lookup yields CDR1 LGHNA and CDR2 YNFKEQ. CDR3 amino acids: CASSQDKRRGPYEQYF. The CDR3 DNA follows: TGTGCCAGCAGCCAAGACAAGAGGAGGGGTCCCTACGAGCAGTACTTC.

This clonotype has more than one count but fewer than ten. The chain carries TRBV7-6 and TRBJ2-7; perhaps TRBD1 as D (6 bases). Germline CDR1 is SGHVS and CDR2 is FNYEAQ. V lost 5 bases and J lost 5, with 16 bases in between. The CDR3 loop spans 14 amino acids. The CDR3 spells CASSPRQAWHEQYF. CDR3 coding DNA: TGTGCCAGCAGCCCGAGACAGGCGTGGCACGAGCAGTACTTC.

The chain has TRBV7-2 and TRBJ1-1, with D perhaps matching TRBD1 (5 bases). V shed 4 bases and J shed 1 base, with 16 bases lying between them. In germline, CDR1 is SGHTA, CDR2 FQGNSA. The CDR3 runs 16 residues. The CDR3 spells CASSYKNFGTNTEAFF. The CDR3 DNA reads TGTGCCAGCAGCTATAAGAATTTTGGGACGAACACTGAAGCTTTCTTT.

The V call is TRBV12-3 or TRBV12-4, the J call TRBJ2-1; unclear D gene. The CDR3 extends over 14 amino acids. V was shortened by 5 bases and J by 7 bases, with 15 bases between the two germline ends. This chain's CDR3 is CASSLLGPPNEQFF. The CDR3 nucleotides read TGTGCCAGCAGTCTACTGGGTCCTCCTAATGAGCAGTTCTTC.

This clonotype was detected only a few times. J is TRBJ2-7 and V is TRBV20-1; D uncertain. From germline, CDR1 is DFQATT and CDR2 SNEGSKA (reference sequence). The CDR3 has 14 amino acids. Trimming took 3 bases from V and 0 from J, leaving 12 bases between them. The CDR3 DNA is TGCAGTGCTAGGGAACAGATCTACTCCTACGAGCAGTACTTC. Translating gives CSAREQIYSYEQYF.

This clonotype was counted once. The CDR3 region is CASRGQAYYGYTF. CDR3 DNA: TGTGCCAGTAGAGGACAGGCTTACTATGGCTACACCTTC. The chain joins TRBV19 to TRBJ1-2; 7 nucleotides agree with TRBD1. Germline V gives CDR1 LNHDA, CDR2 SQIVND (reference sequence). The CDR3 has 13 amino acids. The V and J ends lost 6 bases and 3 bases, in that order; junction bases with no gene match: 4.

This chain connects TRBV7-9 to TRBJ2-2; 14 bases map to TRBD2. Germline V gives CDR1 SEHNR, CDR2 FQNEAQ (reference sequence). The CDR3 totals 20 residues. V shed 5 bases and J 4 bases; nucleotides not matched to a gene: 15. CDR3 in DNA: TGTGCCAGCAGCACCGGGCCCCGACTAGCGGGAGGGCCGAGCACCGGGGAGCTGTTTTTT. It translates to CASSTGPRLAGGPSTGELFF.

The V gene is TRBV7-9, the J gene TRBJ1-3, with D unclear. This CDR3 comprises 15 residues. Germline CDR1 SEHNR, CDR2 FQNEAQ (reference sequence). V gave up 5 bases and J gave up 4 bases, with 15 bases separating them. CDR3 region: CASSTRPLGGNTIYF. In nucleotides, the CDR3 is TGTGCCAGCAGCACCCGGCCCCTGGGGGGAAACACCATATATTTT.

In its sample, this clonotype was seen a few times. The CDR3 here is CASSPDRNETQYF. CDR3 bases: TGTGCCAGCAGCCCCGACAGGAACGAGACCCAGTACTTC. This chain joins TRBV7-9 and TRBJ2-5, with a possible D match to TRBD1 (6 bases). The CDR3 spans 13 residues. V was pared by 5 bases and J by 5 bases, with 12 bases between. CDR1 and CDR2 (germline): SEHNR, FQNEAQ (reference sequence).

In its sample, this clonotype was seen a few times. V gene TRBV6-5 combines with J gene TRBJ2-3; a possible D gene is TRBD1 (6 bases). CDR3 size: 17 residues. Trimming stripped 2 bases from V and 0 bases from J, with 15 bases between. Germline lookup yields CDR1 MNHEY and CDR2 SVGAGI. The CDR3 sequence is CASSYGAGDISTDTQYF. The CDR3 DNA reads as TGTGCCAGCAGTTACGGGGCAGGGGACATTAGCACAGATACGCAGTATTTT.

This clonotype occurred many times. The V and J genes are TRBV28 and TRBJ2-1, with TRBD1 identical over 9 bases. The CDR3 spans 16 residues. V shed 2 bases and J 10 bases; nucleotides not matched to a gene: 12. In germline, CDR1 is MDHEN, CDR2 SYDVKM. The CDR3 loop is CASSLRPIRDREEQFF. CDR3 DNA: TGTGCCAGCAGTTTACGTCCAATCCGGGACAGGGAAGAGCAGTTCTTC.

The table lists this clonotype with many counts. The chain uses TRBV30 and TRBJ2-7; D is unclear. The CDR3 totals 14 residues. CDR1 and CDR2 from the germline V gene are GTSNPN and SVGIG (reference sequence). The ends were cut back, 2 bases at V and 9 bases at J, with 20 bases in the middle. DNA for the CDR3: TGTGCCTGGAGTAGACCGGACGGTGGTTGGTGGCAGTACTTC. This translates into CAWSRPDGGWWQYF.

This clonotype has just a few counts. The chain recombines TRBV30 with TRBJ2-1, with D perhaps matching TRBD1 or TRBD2 (5 bases each). Germline loops: CDR1 GTSNPN, CDR2 SVGIG (reference sequence). This CDR3 has 14 residues. The ends were cut back, 2 bases at V and 7 bases at J, with 15 bases in the middle. The CDR3 DNA reads TGTGCCTGGAGTACCCTTACGGGACGGAATGAGCAGTTCTTC. Its protein is CAWSTLTGRNEQFF.

This clonotype was seen more than once but under ten times. The chain recombines TRBV7-8 with TRBJ2-5, with D possibly matching TRBD2 (6 bases). This CDR3 is 14 amino acids long. V lost 0 bases and J lost 6, with 11 bases in between. Germline-derived CDR1 and CDR2 are SGHVS and FQNEAQ. As DNA, the CDR3 is TGTGCCAGCAGCTTAGCGGGACTCTGGAAGACCCAGTACTTC. This gives the protein CASSLAGLWKTQYF.

The genes are TRBV6-6 and TRBJ1-5; unclear D gene. Germline V gene data show CDR1 as MNHNY and CDR2 as SVGAGI (reference sequence). The CDR3 runs 11 residues. V was shortened by 6 bases and J by 9 bases, with 9 bases between the two germline ends. CDR3 DNA sequence: TGTGCCAGCAGCCGCCCAGGGCCCCAGCATTTT. Amino acid sequence: CASSRPGPQHF.

The CDR3 sequence: CASSSGTRGPRTDTQYF. The CDR3 DNA is TGTGCCAGCTCGTCCGGGACAAGGGGACCGCGGACAGATACGCAGTATTTT. V usage is TRBV18 and J usage is TRBJ2-3, with D possibly TRBD1 on 6 matching bases. The germline V and J ends were trimmed by 6 bases and 3 bases, with 22 bases remaining between them. This CDR3 spans 17 amino acids. CDR1 and CDR2 from the germline V gene are KGHSH and LQKENI. The full variable domain, its missing parts supplied by reference TRBV18 and TRBJ2-3, is NAGVMQNPRHLVRRRGQEARLRCSPMKGHSHVYWYRQLPEEGLKFMVYLQKENIIDESGMPKERFSAEFPKEGPSILRIQQVVRGDSAAYFCASSSGTRGPRTDTQYFGPGTRLTVL.

The chain couples TRBV9 to TRBJ2-1, with D perhaps being TRBD1 or TRBD2 (6 bases each). Between the trimmed V and J ends, which lost 1 base and 3 bases, there was a span of 14 bases. The CDR3 runs 16 residues. Germline V CDR1 and CDR2: SGDLS, YYNGEE. CDR3 region: CASSVRIGGSYNEQFF. The DNA for the CDR3 is TGTGCCAGCAGCGTAAGAATCGGGGGCAGCTACAATGAGCAGTTCTTC.

The chain couples TRBV7-2 to TRBJ2-6; TRBD1 might be the D (6 bases). V was pared by 1 base and J by 0 bases, with 19 bases between. The CDR3 covers 20 residues. CDR1 and CDR2 from the germline V gene are SGHTA and FQGNSA. The CDR3 loop reads CASSLEILAGVLSGANVLTF. The CDR3 region has the DNA TGTGCCAGCAGCTTAGAGATTTTGGCAGGGGTACTCTCTGGGGCCAACGTCCTGACTTTC.

This clonotype occurred many times. The chain recombines TRBV5-8 with TRBJ2-7; the match to TRBD2 covers 8 bases. Trimming cost V 5 bases and J 2 bases; bases outside gene matches: 9. The CDR3 covers 15 residues. Per germline, CDR1 SGHTS and CDR2 YDEGEE. CDR3 residues: CASSPRTSFPYEQYF. The CDR3 bases are TGTGCCAGCAGTCCCCGGACTAGCTTTCCCTACGAGCAGTACTTC.

In this sample, this clonotype turned up many times. CDR3 bases: TGTGCCAGCAGCTTAGGGCTAGCGGGAGGCAATGAGCAGTTCTTC. This encodes CASSLGLAGGNEQFF. The chain joins TRBV11-2 to TRBJ2-1, with 11 bases matching TRBD2. Germline V gives CDR1 SGHAT, CDR2 FQNNGV. With 1 base clipped from V and 6 bases from J, the junction kept 2 bases outside the gene matches. The CDR3 runs to 15 residues.

The rearrangement joins TRBV12-3 or TRBV12-4 to TRBJ2-2, with a weak D call TRBD1 (6 bases). The CDR3 length is 14 residues. V lost 3 bases and J 7 bases, leaving 12 bases between the germline ends. The CDR3 bases are TGTGCCAGCAGTTTTCAGGGGAGAGGCGGGGAGCTGTTTTTT. Translation gives CASSFQGRGGELFF.

Details on this clonotype: Given the absence of the conserved phenylalanine or tryptophan at the CDR3 end, a read error is likely. The V gene is TRBV7-2, the J gene TRBJ2-4; D gene unclear. The CDR3 spans 11 residues. Trimming removed 1 base at V and 12 bases at J, with 7 bases between. CDR1 and CDR2 from the germline V gene are SGHTA and FQGNSA. The CDR3 here is CASSLGGSQYY. The CDR3, as DNA: TGTGCCAGCAGCTTAGGGGGAAGTCAGTACTAC.

The gene calls are TRBV10-3 and TRBJ2-1; D call uncertain. There are 13 residues in the CDR3. Trimming took off 10 bases at V and 7 bases at J, with 17 bases between the two ends. CDR1 and CDR2 (germline): ENHRY, SYGVKD. The CDR3 loop reads CATRHGQRNEQFF. The CDR3 DNA reads as TGTGCCACCAGACACGGGCAGAGGAATGAGCAGTTCTTC.

This clonotype was detected a few times. The chain has TRBV5-4 and TRBJ1-1; no reliable D call. V was cut by 0 bases and J by 2 bases, with 8 bases left in between. CDR1 and CDR2 from the germline V gene are SGHNT and YYREEE (reference sequence). The length of the CDR3 is 14 residues. For the CDR3, the DNA is TGTGCCAGCAGCTTGGCCGTGGCCAACACTGAAGCTTTCTTT. Encoded protein: CASSLAVANTEAFF.

The V call is TRBV27, the J call TRBJ1-2; D is ambiguous. The CDR3 is 14 residues long. With 7 bases removed from V and 4 bases from J, the gap between germline ends came to 16 bases. From germline, CDR1 is MNHEY and CDR2 SMNVEV (reference sequence). CDR3 amino acids: CASTRLSRGYGYTF. CDR3 nucleotide sequence: TGTGCCAGCACCCGCCTCTCGAGAGGCTATGGCTACACCTTC.

This clonotype has a handful of counts. The V call is TRBV5-5, the J call TRBJ2-5; D unresolved. Germline loops: CDR1 SGHKS, CDR2 YYEKEE (reference sequence). Trimming left V 0 bases short and J 5 bases short, with 11 bases between. This CDR3 spans 14 amino acids. The CDR3 DNA reads TGTGCCAGCAGCTTGGAGGCCTACTGGGAGACCCAGTACTTC. Its translation: CASSLEAYWETQYF. The whole variable domain, remainder taken from reference TRBV5-5 and TRBJ2-5, is DAGVTQSPTHLIKTRGQQVTLRCSPISGHKSVSWYQQVLGQGPQFIFQYYEKEERGRGNFPDRFSARQFPNYSSELNVNALLLGDSALYLCASSLEAYWETQYFGPGTRLLVL.

The rearrangement links TRBV24-1 to TRBJ2-2; 7 bases fit TRBD2. This CDR3 spans 16 amino acids. Trimming removed 4 bases from V and 1 base from J; junction bases left unmatched: 5. Germline-derived CDR1 and CDR2 are KGHDR and SFDVKD. The CDR3 coding sequence is TGTGCCACCAGTGACCCGACTAGCTGGAACACCGGGGAGCTGTTTTTT. Amino acid sequence: CATSDPTSWNTGELFF.